A selection of T cell receptor beta chains follows, all from one sample in a study of regulatory T cells in long-lasting Graves disease. TCRdb re-analysed the multiplex PCR reads in MiXCR, keeping a single row per CDR3 protein. Among roughly 610,000 distinct CDR3 sequences listed, approximately 15% were seen once. The sample was also reused in another study, on T cells in Graves' hyperthyroidism and ophthalmopathy.

The sequences come from peripheral blood mononuclear cells (PBMCs), collected at new diagnosis, from a patient treated with antithyroid drugs. These receptors all come from a woman in her 30s with Graves disease. Each CDR3 is given with its conserved first and last residue. A D gene is named only where the DNA matches it firmly. Only some rows state a clone size, as once, few, many or a class for expanded clones.

D gene,V gene,CDR3 length,clone size,J gene,CDR3 protein,CDR3 DNA
NA,TRBV3-1,13,few,TRBJ1-3,CASSQGVGDTIYF,TGTGCCAGCAGCCAAGGTGTCGGGGACACCATATATTTT
NA,TRBV29-1,14,few,TRBJ2-1,CSVGAPADYNEQFF,TGCAGCGTTGGGGCGCCAGCGGATTACAATGAGCAGTTCTTC
NA,TRBV27,14,NA,TRBJ2-3,CASSLLGPGDTQYF,TGTGCCAGCAGTTTATTAGGCCCCGGGGATACGCAGTATTTT
NA,TRBV12-3/TRBV12-4,11,many,TRBJ2-3,CASSGSYTQYF,TGTGCCAGCAGCGGGTCCTATACGCAGTATTTT
NA,TRBV29-1,18,few,TRBJ1-2,CSVEDRRVRVGANYGYTF,TGCAGCGTTGAAGATCGGAGGGTCAGGGTGGGGGCTAACTATGGCTACACCTTC
NA,TRBV7-9,16,few,TRBJ2-3,CASSLVAASGGDTQYF,TGTGCCAGCAGCTTAGTGGCAGCGAGCGGTGGCGATACGCAGTATTTT
NA,TRBV28,14,NA,TRBJ1-2,CASSLTAGKYGYTF,TGTGCCAGCAGTTTAACGGCAGGGAAGTATGGCTACACCTTC
NA,TRBV19,12,NA,TRBJ2-3,CASSILSGTQYF,TGTGCCAGTAGTATACTGAGCGGAACGCAGTATTTT
NA,TRBV24-1,14,few,TRBJ2-1,CATSDPFRVNEQFF,TGTGCCACCAGTGACCCCTTTAGGGTCAATGAGCAGTTCTTC
NA,TRBV3-1,15,NA,TRBJ2-7,CASSQGRDGSYEQYF,TGTGCCAGCAGCCAAGGGAGGGACGGCTCCTACGAGCAGTACTTC